This TCR beta chain derives from a study of shared clonotypes between healthy human individuals (dated by TCRdb to the early 2020s). Looking at the study overall: Two women and three men aged 18 to 49 years were included in the cohort. For each donor, CD4 naive and CD4 memory were each run on three plates, CD8 naive on two plates, and CD8 memory on one plate. The study deeply sequenced blood TCR repertoires of about 5 healthy adults to estimate repertoire size and the extent of clonotype sharing between individuals. To increase sequencing depth and limit assay-specific biases, TCR repertoire library preparation and sequencing were carried out by different laboratories using diverse techniques. Between about 0.85 and 9.5 billion PBMCs per donor were obtained by leukapheresis.

Comments on this clone: What this receptor recognizes is not known. No much larger clone is present one base from it, and per-base qualities are unavailable. The sample contains more than one DNA sequence encoding this CDR3.

Using the deep immunoSEQ assay, multiplex PCR amplified TCR CDR3 regions from genomic DNA. Extracted genomic DNA from each cell subset was distributed evenly across all wells of several immunoSEQ 96-well plates, and each plate was treated as a replicate. For sorted subsets, approximately 200 ng of genomic DNA, equivalent to 25,000 to 30,000 T cell genomes, went into each replicate PCR. Purified libraries were measured with a Qubit 3.0 fluorometer, size-checked on a Bioanalyzer 2100, and measured again with the KAPA Library Quantification kit. A separate single-read 150-cycle Illumina NextSeq 550 flow cell was used to sequence each immunoSEQ 96-well plate. From the authors' description of their analysis: Because the immunoSEQ output included only junctional sequences and no quality scores, the filtering could not be the same as the filtering used for full-length reads. Sequences were annotated with PyIR, a Python wrapper for IgBLAST v1.9, using IMGT germline references to assign V/J genes and CDR3. Reads were removed for weak V/J assignments (E-value above 1e-6), missing CDR3, stop codons, out-of-frame junctions, or ambiguous translated residues. V3J clonotypes were defined as sequences sharing an identical inferred V gene, J gene, and CDR3 amino acid sequence. The percentage overlap between two repertoires was calculated by dividing the number of shared unique clonotypes by the size of the smaller repertoire. Repertoire richness was assessed with RTK rarefaction, the Chao1 estimator, and Recon v2.1 estimates of unobserved clonotypes. For all TCRbeta clonotypes obtained by the gDNA method from several donors, generation probabilities were computed with OLGA. The clones in this table, taken by TCRdb from immuneACCESS, are in-frame only. Not every clone is retained; where verified, under half of the shortfall comes from an unresolved V gene, and the cause of the rest is unknown. V, J and clone size reflect that table, while D and trimming were determined from the DNA. The sample data list about 730,000 clones, and roughly two thirds of these were observed just once. Under 2% of the sample rests with the top ten.

What the study reported, not specific to this receptor: Even with the large sequencing depth, rarefaction of the sorted-subset datasets indicated that sequencing was incomplete. Sampling was limited to blood, and TCR repertoires in tissue likely differ from TCR repertoires in blood. Estimated clonotype richness was generally larger for naive than for memory subsets. Compared with non-shared clonotypes, the clonotypes found in all four sorted-subset donors had higher generation probabilities. Pairwise subsampling led to the expectation that sequencing depth would affect the degree of clonotype sharing among donors. About 5% of naive CD4, 3.5% of naive CD8, about 2.5% of memory CD4, and less than 0.45% of memory CD8 clonotypes were shared across four donors. Because the study included only a small number of donors, the genetic and exposure-history diversity represented was limited.

Donors were healthy HIV-negative adults with no recently reported acute infections or vaccinations. All donors were Caucasian adults living in Nashville, Tennessee, USA. Magnetic negative selection was used to enrich CD4+ T cells, after which naive cells were positively selected on CD45RA and the negative fraction became the memory subset. Blood was obtained by leukapheresis, after which PBMCs were separated by Ficoll-Histopaque density gradient centrifugation and cryopreserved in liquid nitrogen vapor phase. Purity and quantity of every magnetically sorted T cell population were checked by analytical flow cytometry. Genomic DNA was isolated from every sorted fraction and measured by UV absorbance on a Nanodrop 2000c. This TCR came from a woman under 40 in good health. The sequenced sample consisted of memory CD4+ T cells sorted from blood. The cell subset or site label here, explained by the study, means: CD45RA-negative fraction.

The bases read TGTGCCAGCAGCTTGGCCTTAGGGCAGCAAGAGACCCAGTACTTC. Translation gives CASSLALGQQETQYF. The chain is made from TRBV5-4 and TRBJ2-5; the D segment cannot be called with confidence. Per the germline V gene (reference sequence), SGHNT is the CDR1 and YYREEE is the CDR2. From its cysteine to its phenylalanine, the CDR3 spans 15 amino acids. Kept here is only the CDR3 DNA, which spans 45 bases and is read in frame from base 1. V sheds 0 bases and J sheds 2 bases, leaving 11 bases between their ends.